The 2 T cell receptor beta chains below all came from one sample that was sequenced in a study of regulatory T cells in long-lasting Graves disease. Time point noted: newly diagnosed GD, antithyroid drugs for less than 3 months. From RNA extracted from PBMCs, the TCR library was made. Sequencing libraries for TCR beta were prepared with iRepertoire HTBI primers and Arm-PCR of CDR3 regions. TCRdb reprocessed the multiplex PCR reads via MiXCR and lists one record per CDR3 protein. The sample includes about 420,000 distinct CDR3 sequences, about a sixth seen only once; the top ten take about 25%. These data also featured in a second study, about T cells in Graves' hyperthyroidism and ophthalmopathy.

Sequencing used peripheral blood mononuclear cells (PBMCs), obtained at new diagnosis, from a patient treated with antithyroid drugs. All receptors come from a woman aged 18-35 years with Graves disease.

This clonotype was picked up many times. This chain's CDR3 is CASSQGTVYGYTF. The CDR3 DNA reads as TGTGCCAGCAGCCAGGGGACAGTCTATGGCTACACCTTC. The chain recombines TRBV11-1 with TRBJ1-2; 7 bases are a match to TRBD1. V gave up 5 bases and J gave up 4 bases; unmatched junction bases: 4. The CDR3 is made up of 13 amino acids. Germline assignment: CDR1 SGHAT and CDR2 FQDESV (reference sequence). The entire variable domain, with the rest obtained from reference TRBV11-1 and TRBJ1-2, is as follows: EAEVAQSPRYKITEKSQAVAFWCDPISGHATLYWYRQILGQGPELLVQFQDESVVDDSQLPKDRFSAERLKGVDSTLKIQPAELGDSAMYLCASSQGTVYGYTFGSGTRLTVV.

Points on this clonotype: A much bigger clone sits one base away, suggesting this may be a read error. The genes are TRBV12-3 or TRBV12-4 and TRBJ1-6; TRBD1 is a possible D gene (6 bases). V lost 4 bases and J lost 0, with 13 bases in between. The CDR3 is made up of 17 amino acids. As DNA, the CDR3 is TGTGCCAGCAGTTCTACTCAGGGGAGCTCCTATAATTCACCCCTCCACTTT. It translates to CASSSTQGSSYNSPLHF.